This TCR beta chain comes out of a study of T-cell reconstitution after alpha-beta-depleted transplantation in children. V was clipped by 0 bases and J by 0 bases, with 14 bases between them. CDR1 is LGHNA and CDR2 is YNFKEQ in the germline V gene. CDR3 length equals 17 residues. It was with unique molecular identifiers that the TCRbeta library was prepared. TCRdb re-derived calls from the PCR reads in MiXCR, one entry per CDR3 protein. This table holds 300,000 to 400,000 distinct CDR3 sequences, about an eighth found once. The input for sequencing was PBMCs, taken from the stem cell graft. This TCR was recovered from a human donor who donated a stem cell graft to a child with Fanconi anemia. The rearrangement joins TRBV4-2 to TRBJ2-5; D ambiguous. The CDR3 DNA is TGTGCCAGCAGCCAAGATCCGTCGGCTAGGTACCAAGAGACCCAGTACTTC. It translates to CASSQDPSARYQETQYF.